The entry that follows covers one TCR beta chain sequence. The antigen is undetermined. These data belong to a study of cytomegalovirus exposure and HLA in healthy donors. General study results and limits: V- and J-gene trimming in TCR beta was tied to a missense DCLRE1C variant by an analysis performed later. There were some V segments, including TRBV6-2 and TRBV6-3, excluded as indistinguishable.

Germline V lookup: CDR1 MNHNS, CDR2 SASEGT. The V gene lost 1 base and the J gene lost 4 bases, with 7 bases spanning the gap. The CDR3 has 13 residues. PCR was performed using 60 Vbeta and 13 Jbeta primers. TCRdb's table, derived via immunoSEQ multiplex PCR, lists solely in-frame clones and lacks some. Counted here are about 80,000 clones, more than 50% occurring once; the ten biggest clones make up roughly 4%. This TCR came from a male donor in good health and CMV-seropositive. The source material was PBMCs. The gene calls are TRBV6-1 and TRBJ1-1, with D perhaps TRBD1 (5 bases). Written as DNA, the CDR3 is TGTGCCAGCAGTGAAGTACAGGTCACTGAAGCTTTCTTT. It encodes CASSEVQVTEAFF.